This TCR beta chain comes out of a study of tumor-infiltrating lymphocytes in primary liver carcinoma. The ends lost 3 bases at V and 6 bases at J; junction bases unmatched: 4. In germline, CDR1 is SEHNR, CDR2 FQNEAQ (reference sequence). The CDR3 is 13 residues long. With 500 ng total RNA as template and a constant-region primer, TCR beta cDNA was made. Three rounds of nested multiplex PCR with slightly modified ARM-PCR produced TCR beta libraries. Running 10 cycles apiece, the first two PCR rounds relied on TRBV1-TRBV30 forward primers together with a C-beta reverse primer. TCRdb re-called the multiplex PCR reads through MiXCR, storing one row per CDR3 protein. The sample lists about 310,000 distinct CDR3 sequences; 50% to 75% were seen once. As regards this clonotype: Its antigen is still unknown. This CDR3 is missing its conserved last phenylalanine or tryptophan, likely due to a read error.

Both blood RNA, taken from unsorted whole blood, and germline DNA were extracted. Whole-study results and caveats: Against blood, tumors held a significantly higher top-250-clone fraction (p = 0.039).

This clonotype was obtained from a woman under 40 with primary liver carcinoma and hepatitis B virus infection. The chain is built from TRBV7-9 and TRBJ2-5, with 7 bases aligning to TRBD2. The material sequenced was peripheral blood. CDR3 sequence (DNA): TGTGCCAGCAGCTTGGCGGGAGTACAGACCCAGTACATC. Amino acids: CASSLAGVQTQYI.